These 30 T cell receptor beta chains were all obtained from the same sample, sequenced in a study of T cell repertoires in cytomegalovirus infection. Their target antigens are unknown. A single record per CDR3 protein comes from TCRdb applying MiXCR to the reads. The table has approximately 910,000 distinct CDR3 sequences, roughly 30% seen once. Source: cultured CD8+ T cells from PBMCs, taken from culture after CMV antigen stimulation. The receptors were sampled from a human donor in good health (CMV status not recorded). Some clones in this sample may be carry-over from other donors' samples.

This clonotype was counted only a few times. The chain joins TRBV5-1 to TRBJ2-1; 10 bases are a match to TRBD2. V shed 4 bases, J shed 7 bases, and the junction held 14 bases outside the gene matches. Per germline, CDR1 SGHRS and CDR2 YFSETQ. The CDR3 is made up of 17 amino acids. The chain's CDR3 is CASSPPPERGGWNEQFF. DNA for the CDR3: TGCGCCAGCAGCCCCCCCCCGGAGCGGGGGGGGTGGAATGAGCAGTTCTTC.

The CDR3 sequence is CASSPRAGGLSNEQFF. In DNA form, the CDR3 reads TGTGCCAGCAGCCCCCGAGCGGGGGGGCTTTCCAATGAGCAGTTCTTC. The chain employs TRBV7-6 and TRBJ2-1, with 10 bases fitting TRBD2. Unmatched junction bases numbered 10, after V lost 5 bases and J lost 6 bases. The CDR3 extends over 16 amino acids. Per the germline V gene, CDR1 is SGHVS and CDR2 is FNYEAQ.

A few counts support this clonotype. The CDR3 protein is CASSPTGRGLGNTEAFF. As DNA, the CDR3 is TGTGCCAGCTCACCTACAGGGAGGGGCCTGGGGAACACTGAAGCTTTCTTT. V and J are TRBV18 and TRBJ1-1; TRBD1 might be the D (6 bases). The CDR3 has 17 residues. Per the germline V gene, CDR1 is KGHSH and CDR2 is LQKENI. With 3 bases removed from V and 1 base from J, the gap between germline ends came to 18 bases.

This clonotype was seen ten or more times. This chain joins TRBV7-8 and TRBJ1-1; TRBD1 matches at 10 bases. The V segment lost 5 bases and the J segment 5 bases; nucleotides outside the gene matches: 8. Germline V CDR1 and CDR2: SGHVS, FQNEAQ. The CDR3 has 15 residues. CDR3 in amino acids: CASSARTGGQTEAFF. The CDR3 DNA sequence: TGTGCCAGCAGCGCACGGACAGGGGGACAAACTGAAGCTTTCTTT.

As regards this clonotype: The junction departs from germline at one end; a sequencing error may be responsible. The chain links TRBV7-6 to TRBJ2-2; D is unresolved. CDR3 size: 15 residues. Germline CDR1 and CDR2: SGHVS and FNYEAQ. The CDR3: CASSFLSGGTGELFF. CDR3 nucleotides: TGTGCTAGCAGCTTTTTATCGGGTGGCACCGGGGAGCTGTTTTTT.

The chain links TRBV7-9 to TRBJ2-2; no clear D. Germline V gene lookup returns CDR1 SEHNR and CDR2 FQNEAQ (reference sequence). The V end was cut by 0 bases, the J end by 2 bases, with 7 bases between. The CDR3 has 15 amino acids. In DNA, the CDR3 is TGTGCCAGCAGCTTAGCGACACTTAACACCGGGGAGCTGTTTTTT. As protein: CASSLATLNTGELFF. The whole variable domain, filled in from reference TRBV7-9 and TRBJ2-2, reads DTGVSQNPRHKITKRGQNVTFRCDPISEHNRLYWYRQTLGQGPEFLTYFQNEAQLEKSRLLSDRFSAERPKGSFSTLEIQRTEQGDSAMYLCASSLATLNTGELFFGEGSRLTVL.

The rearrangement uses TRBV4-3 and TRBJ1-2, with a weak D call TRBD1 (6 bases). This CDR3 spans 17 amino acids. V lost 0 bases, J lost 4 bases, and 18 bases lay in between. Germline CDR1 and CDR2: LGHNA and YSLEER. The CDR3 coding sequence is TGCGCCAGCAGCCAAGATTCCGATGGTCAGGGGATCTATGGCTACACCTTC. Translating it yields CASSQDSDGQGIYGYTF.

This clonotype was detected ten times or more. The genes are TRBV7-6 and TRBJ2-5, with D tentatively TRBD1 (6 bases). The CDR3 is 15 residues long. Germline lookup yields CDR1 SGHVS and CDR2 FNYEAQ. Trimming stripped 5 bases from V and 5 bases from J, with 18 bases between. DNA for the CDR3: TGTGCCAGCAGCCGCAGTTCCCGGCAGGGGGAGACCCAGTACTTC. Amino acids: CASSRSSRQGETQYF.

The genes are TRBV12-3 or TRBV12-4 and TRBJ2-1; a possible D gene is TRBD2 (6 bases). Trimming pared 11 bases from V and 8 bases from J, leaving 22 bases between. The CDR3 length is 14 residues. This chain's CDR3 is CASRVAGSGDEQFF. CDR3 in DNA: TGTGCCTCCCGAGTTGCGGGGTCCGGCGATGAGCAGTTCTTC.

This clonotype has more than one count but fewer than ten. CDR3 in DNA: TGTGCCAGCAGCATACCGGGACTAGCGGGCCCTTACAATGAGCAGTTCTTC. This translates into CASSIPGLAGPYNEQFF. The gene calls are TRBV11-1 and TRBJ2-1; 12 nucleotides agree with TRBD2. The CDR3 is 17 amino acids. V lost 5 bases and J lost 4; bases outside the gene matches: 9. CDR1 and CDR2 (germline): SGHAT, FQDESV (reference sequence).

V and J are TRBV12-5 and TRBJ1-1; 8 positions match TRBD1. The germline V gene has CDR1 LGHNT and CDR2 FRNRAP. The length of the CDR3 is 16 residues. After removal of 1 base from V and 3 bases from J, the junction contained 7 bases not matched to a gene. The CDR3 reads CASGLGGQGKDTEAFF. CDR3 in DNA: TGTGCTAGTGGTTTGGGCGGACAGGGAAAGGACACTGAAGCTTTCTTT.

Points on this clonotype: Germline and junction disagree at one end, which may indicate a read error. The rearrangement uses TRBV27 and TRBJ1-1; D uncertain. The CDR3 is 13 residues long. CDR1 MNHEY and CDR2 SMNVEV come from the germline V gene (reference sequence). The CDR3, as DNA: TGTGTCAGCAGTTTCGGGAGGAACACTGAAGCTTTCTTT. Translating it yields CVSSFGRNTEAFF.

This chain connects TRBV12-3 or TRBV12-4 to TRBJ2-1; D call uncertain. The length of the CDR3 is 16 residues. The ends were cut back, 7 bases at V and 0 bases at J, with 16 bases in the middle. DNA of the CDR3: TGTGCCAGCAATAAACCAGAGTATAGCTCCTACAATGAGCAGTTCTTC. This gives the protein CASNKPEYSSYNEQFF.

This chain uses TRBV7-9 with TRBJ1-5; a possible D gene is TRBD1 (5 bases). The CDR3 length is 12 residues. Trimming stripped 0 bases from V and 11 bases from J, with 8 bases between. The germline V gene has CDR1 SEHNR and CDR2 FQNEAQ (reference sequence). The CDR3 loop is CASSLARGTQHF. Here the CDR3 DNA reads TGTGCCAGCAGCTTAGCGCGGGGGACCCAGCATTTT.

The chain employs TRBV19 and TRBJ1-2; D perhaps matches TRBD1 (6 bases). Trimming cost V 0 bases and J 8 bases, with 13 bases left between them. The germline CDR1 and CDR2 sequences are LNHDA and SQIVND (reference sequence). This CDR3 spans 14 amino acids. CDR3 nucleotide sequence: TGTGCCAGTAGTATAGATCCCGGGGGCAGCGGCTACACCTTC. As protein: CASSIDPGGSGYTF.

The chain is built from TRBV28 and TRBJ1-6, with TRBD1 identical over 9 bases. The CDR3 loop spans 14 amino acids. J was trimmed by 6 bases and V by 10 bases; bases with no gene match: 7. Germline loops: CDR1 MDHEN, CDR2 SYDVKM. DNA for the CDR3: TGTGCCACCAGACCGGGACAGGGTAATTCACCCCTCCACTTT. Amino acid sequence: CATRPGQGNSPLHF.

At least ten counts were recorded for this clonotype. This chain uses TRBV27 with TRBJ2-3; a possible D gene is TRBD1 (5 bases). The germline V gene has CDR1 MNHEY and CDR2 SMNVEV (reference sequence). The CDR3 extends over 16 amino acids. V lost 6 bases, J lost 2 bases, and 18 bases lay in between. CDR3 DNA: TGTGCCAGCAGCCCCGCGGCAGGGTCATTCACAGATACGCAGTATTTT. This translates into CASSPAAGSFTDTQYF.

The sample holds a few counts of this clonotype. V and J are TRBV19 and TRBJ2-7; 10 bases align to TRBD1. The CDR3 spans 14 residues. J lost 1 base, V lost 7 bases, and 4 bases had no gene match. The germline V gene has CDR1 LNHDA and CDR2 SQIVND (reference sequence). This CDR3 reads CASKVGQGSYEQYF. The CDR3 nucleotides are TGTGCCAGTAAGGTGGGACAGGGGTCCTACGAGCAGTACTTC.

J is TRBJ2-5 and V is TRBV11-2; 12 bases match TRBD2. The germline V gene encodes CDR1 SGHAT and CDR2 FQNNGV. Unmatched junction bases numbered 19, after V lost 3 bases and J lost 5 bases. The CDR3 runs to 20 residues. CDR3 sequence: CASSFSPNPATSGGQETQYF. The DNA of the CDR3 is TGTGCCAGCAGCTTTTCCCCGAACCCGGCGACTAGCGGGGGTCAGGAGACCCAGTACTTC.

This chain uses TRBV7-9 with TRBJ2-6; TRBD1 matches at 7 bases. The CDR3 has 17 residues. With V trimmed by 1 base and J by 0 bases, 3 bases remained unmatched. CDR1 and CDR2 (germline): SEHNR, FQNEAQ (reference sequence). The CDR3 spells CASSLGGQSSGANVLTF. The CDR3 DNA is TGTGCCAGCAGCTTAGGGGGACAGAGCTCTGGGGCCAACGTCCTGACTTTC. The full variable domain, in which reference TRBV7-9 and TRBJ2-6 provide the parts outside the CDR3, is DTGVSQNPRHKITKRGQNVTFRCDPISEHNRLYWYRQTLGQGPEFLTYFQNEAQLEKSRLLSDRFSAERPKGSFSTLEIQRTEQGDSAMYLCASSLGGQSSGANVLTFGAGSRLTVL.

The chain combines TRBV27 with TRBJ2-5, with 9 positions matching TRBD1. This CDR3 comprises 14 residues. The V and J ends lost 6 bases and 7 bases, in that order; junction bases with no gene match: 9. Germline V gene data show CDR1 as MNHEY and CDR2 as SMNVEV (reference sequence). The DNA of the CDR3 is TGTGCCAGCAGCTACAGGGGGCGAGGGGGGACCCAGTACTTC. Amino acids: CASSYRGRGGTQYF.

This clonotype was detected a few times. The CDR3 nucleotides read TGTGCCATGCGGCAGGAGCAGCATGCAGATACGCAGTATTTT. This gives the protein CAMRQEQHADTQYF. The chain combines TRBV6-6 with TRBJ2-3; no firm D call. With 10 bases removed from V and 4 bases from J, the gap between germline ends came to 18 bases. There are 14 residues in the CDR3. The germline CDR1 and CDR2 sequences are MNHNY and SVGAGI (reference sequence).

This clonotype was picked up a small number of times. This chain links TRBV7-6 with TRBJ2-2, with D hard to call. The CDR3 runs 15 residues. CDR1 is SGHVS and CDR2 is FNYEAQ in the germline V gene. With 2 bases removed from V and 5 bases from J, the gap between germline ends came to 12 bases. CDR3 protein: CASSLWSQQTGELFF. The CDR3 coding sequence is TGTGCCAGCAGCTTATGGTCCCAGCAAACCGGGGAGCTGTTTTTT.

To note about this clonotype: Mismatch with germline at one junction end may stem from a read error. The gene calls are TRBV13 and TRBJ1-1, with D possibly being TRBD1 (5 bases). Germline V gene sequence: CDR1 PRHDT, CDR2 FYEKMQ (reference sequence). The CDR3 has 15 amino acids. The CDR3 nucleotides are TGTGCCAGCAGCCTAGGTGGGGGATGGAACACTGAAGCTTTCTTT. This encodes CASSLGGGWNTEAFF.

The V and J genes are TRBV5-6 and TRBJ2-1, with 7 bases identical to TRBD1. Germline V gene data show CDR1 as SGHDT and CDR2 as YYEEEE. Trimming at V came to 4 bases and at J to 7 bases, leaving 11 bases not matched to a gene. The CDR3 consists of 15 residues. The CDR3 loop is CASSLGQDWGNEQFF. CDR3 nucleotide sequence: TGTGCCAGCAGCCTCGGACAGGATTGGGGGAATGAGCAGTTCTTC. The variable domain in full, completed from reference TRBV5-6 and TRBJ2-1, reads DAGVTQSPTHLIKTRGQQVTLRCSPKSGHDTVSWYQQALGQGPQFIFQYYEEEERQRGNFPDRFSGHQFPNYSSELNVNALLLGDSALYLCASSLGQDWGNEQFFGPGTRLTVL.

This chain uses TRBV2 with TRBJ1-1, with D perhaps TRBD1 (5 bases). Looked up from germline, CDR1 is SNHLY and CDR2 is FYNNEI. The V end lost 7 bases, the J end lost 1 base, and 19 bases lay between the germline ends. The CDR3 runs to 16 residues. CDR3 residues: CASMRGGIGKNTEAFF. For the CDR3, the DNA is TGTGCCAGCATGAGGGGCGGGATAGGCAAGAACACTGAAGCTTTCTTT.

The chain uses TRBV10-3 and TRBJ1-6; the D gene is possibly TRBD1 (6 bases). V was pared by 3 bases and J by 10 bases, with 13 bases between. Germline V gene sequence: CDR1 ENHRY, CDR2 SYGVKD. The CDR3 totals 14 residues. Here the CDR3 DNA reads TGTGCCATCAGTGACCCGACAGGAGAGTCACCCCTCCACTTT. This sequence encodes CAISDPTGESPLHF.

This clonotype occurred a few times. The chain links TRBV6-4 to TRBJ1-1; unclear D gene. V was shortened by 3 bases and J by 4 bases, with 15 bases between the two germline ends. The CDR3 runs to 15 residues. Per the germline V gene, CDR1 is MRHNA and CDR2 is SNTAGT. The CDR3 DNA follows: TGTGCCAGCAGTGAATGGGGAGATCACGGCACTGAAGCTTTCTTT. Residues: CASSEWGDHGTEAFF.

This clonotype was observed at least ten times. The chain has TRBV7-6 and TRBJ2-1, with TRBD1 matching 8 bases. Per the germline V gene, CDR1 is SGHVS and CDR2 is FNYEAQ. There are 14 residues in the CDR3. J gave up 9 bases and V 2 bases, and 6 bases lay outside the gene matches. The CDR3 here is CASSLQGAQSEQFF. DNA of the CDR3: TGTGCCAGCAGCTTACAGGGGGCGCAGAGTGAGCAGTTCTTC.

The J gene is TRBJ2-6, the V gene TRBV4-2; D unclear. The CDR3 has 17 residues. The germline V gene has CDR1 LGHNA and CDR2 YNFKEQ. V was cut by 0 bases and J by 1 base, with 10 bases left in between. This CDR3 reads CASSQEIRASGANVLTF. The CDR3 DNA follows: TGTGCCAGCAGCCAAGAAATACGGGCGTCTGGGGCCAACGTCCTGACTTTC.